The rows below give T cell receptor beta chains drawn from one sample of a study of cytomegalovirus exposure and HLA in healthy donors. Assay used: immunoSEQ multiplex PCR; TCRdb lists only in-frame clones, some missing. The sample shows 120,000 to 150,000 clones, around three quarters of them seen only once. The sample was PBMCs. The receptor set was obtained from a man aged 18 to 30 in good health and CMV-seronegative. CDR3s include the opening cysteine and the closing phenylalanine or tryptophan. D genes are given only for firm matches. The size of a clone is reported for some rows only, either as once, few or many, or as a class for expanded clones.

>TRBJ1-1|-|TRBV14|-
CASSHKSTVRNTEAFF
TGTGCCAGCAGCCATAAATCGACAGTCCGGAACACTGAAGCTTTCTTT
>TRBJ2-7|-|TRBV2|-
CASSRLACEQYF
TGTGCCAGCAGTCGCCTAGCTTGCGAGCAGTACTTC
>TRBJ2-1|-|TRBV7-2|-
CASSLDPLANNEQFF
TGTGCCAGCAGCTTAGATCCCCTCGCTAACAATGAGCAGTTCTTC
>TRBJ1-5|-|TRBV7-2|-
CASSQGPEGQPQHF
TGTGCCAGCAGCCAAGGACCCGAGGGTCAGCCCCAGCATTTT
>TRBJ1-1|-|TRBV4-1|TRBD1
CASSHGDRRERNTEAFF
TGCGCCAGCAGCCATGGGGACAGGCGAGAAAGGAACACTGAAGCTTTCTTT
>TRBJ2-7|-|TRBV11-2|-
CASCPQGSGLEQYF
TGTGCCAGCTGCCCACAGGGATCGGGGCTCGAGCAGTACTTC
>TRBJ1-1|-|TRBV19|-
CASRPSAGEAFF
TGTGCCAGCAGACCGTCGGCAGGCGAAGCTTTCTTT
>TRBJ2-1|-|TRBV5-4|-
CASSSGGGSRYNEQFF
TGTGCCAGCAGTTCAGGAGGAGGGTCCCGTTACAATGAGCAGTTCTTC
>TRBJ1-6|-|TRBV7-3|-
CASSDLGGGQSPLHF
TGTGCCAGCAGCGACCTAGGGGGGGGGCAATCACCCCTCCACTTT
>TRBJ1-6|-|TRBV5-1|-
CASSLMGGRSYNSPLHF
TGCGCCAGCAGCTTGATGGGGGGACGCTCCTATAATTCACCCCTCCACTTT
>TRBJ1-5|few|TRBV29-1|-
CSVGQVDQPQHF
TGCAGCGTGGGACAAGTAGATCAGCCCCAGCATTTT
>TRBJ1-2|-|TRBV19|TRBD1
CASSKFGQGFTSNYGYTF
TGTGCCAGTAGTAAATTCGGACAGGGCTTTACATCGAACTATGGCTACACCTTC
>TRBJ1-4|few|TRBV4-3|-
CASSPGVANEKLFF
TGCGCCAGCAGCCCAGGGGTGGCTAATGAAAAACTGTTTTTT
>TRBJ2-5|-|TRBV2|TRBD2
CASTELAGAYQETQYF
TGTGCCAGCACCGAACTAGCGGGGGCGTACCAAGAGACCCAGTACTTC
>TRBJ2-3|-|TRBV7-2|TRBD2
CASSLSSASGVFTDTQYF
TGTGCCAGCAGCTTATCGTCTGCTAGCGGGGTTTTTACAGATACGCAGTATTTT
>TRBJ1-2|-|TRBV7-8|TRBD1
CASSLVGTGDYGYTF
TGTGCCAGCAGCTTAGTAGGGACAGGGGACTATGGCTACACCTTC
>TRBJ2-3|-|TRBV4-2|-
CASSQDNLRGGVVDTQYF
TGTGCCAGCAGCCAAGATAATTTGCGGGGAGGTGTAGTGGATACGCAGTATTTT
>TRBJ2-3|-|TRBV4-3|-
CASSQERATDTQYF
TGCGCCAGCAGCCAAGAGAGGGCCACAGATACGCAGTATTTT
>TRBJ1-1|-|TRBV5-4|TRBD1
CASSSGTDRTYTEAFF
TGTGCCAGCAGCTCCGGGACAGACAGGACTTACACTGAAGCTTTCTTT
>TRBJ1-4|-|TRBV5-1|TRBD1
CASRDRNEKLFF
TGCGCCAGCCGGGACAGAAATGAAAAACTGTTTTTT
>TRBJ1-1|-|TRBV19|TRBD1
CASTLIPGTGNTEAFF
TGTGCCAGTACTCTCATACCCGGGACAGGAAACACTGAAGCTTTCTTT
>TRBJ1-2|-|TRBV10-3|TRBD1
CAIKKGQGGGYTF
TGTGCCATCAAAAAAGGACAGGGAGGGGGCTACACCTTC
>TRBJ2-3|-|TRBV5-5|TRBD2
CASSLASGGGDTQYF
TGTGCCAGCAGCTTGGCCAGCGGGGGAGGAGATACGCAGTATTTT
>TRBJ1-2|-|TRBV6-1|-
CASSEGLGGPCGYTF
TGTGCCAGCAGTGAAGGATTGGGTGGGCCATGCGGCTACACCTTC
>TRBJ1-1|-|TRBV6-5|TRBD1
CASSYARGRTEAFF
TGTGCCAGCAGTTACGCGAGGGGGCGGACTGAAGCTTTCTTT
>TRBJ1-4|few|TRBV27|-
CASTANGGGNEKLFF
TGTGCCAGCACCGCGAATGGGGGAGGGAATGAAAAACTGTTTTTT
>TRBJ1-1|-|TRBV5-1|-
CASRADSLTEAFF
TGCGCCAGCAGGGCGGATAGTCTGACTGAAGCTTTCTTT
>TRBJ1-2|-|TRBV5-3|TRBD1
CARSDRGQVYGYTF
TGTGCCAGAAGCGATAGGGGACAGGTCTATGGCTACACCTTC
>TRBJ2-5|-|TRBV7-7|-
CASSFSQRWVETQYF
TGTGCTAGCAGCTTCTCGCAGCGGTGGGTTGAGACCCAGTACTTC
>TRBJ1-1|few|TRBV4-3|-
CASSQTLTGMNTEAFF
TGCGCCAGCAGCCAGACCTTGACAGGCATGAACACTGAAGCTTTCTTT
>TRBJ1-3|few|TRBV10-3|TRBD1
CAIRAQGASVGNTIYF
TGTGCCATCAGGGCACAGGGGGCATCGGTTGGAAACACCATATATTTT
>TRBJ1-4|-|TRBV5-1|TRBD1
CASSLEEGAGEKLFF
TGCGCCAGCAGCTTGGAGGAGGGGGCAGGAGAAAAACTGTTTTTT
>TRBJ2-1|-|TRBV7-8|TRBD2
CASSSWRGAVYNEQFF
TGTGCCAGCAGCTCCTGGCGGGGGGCGGTCTACAATGAGCAGTTCTTC
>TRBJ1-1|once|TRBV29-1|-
CSVATGLNTEAFF
TGCAGCGTTGCCACAGGGCTGAACACTGAAGCTTTCTTT
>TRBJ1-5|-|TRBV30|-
CAWSILQDQPQHF
TGTGCCTGGAGTATATTACAGGATCAGCCCCAGCATTTT
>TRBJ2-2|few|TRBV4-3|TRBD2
CASSQDRPSGFTGELFF
TGCGCCAGCAGCCAAGATCGGCCTAGCGGGTTCACCGGGGAGCTGTTTTTT
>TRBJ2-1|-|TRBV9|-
CASSVGFGNEQFF
TGTGCCAGCAGCGTAGGTTTCGGCAATGAGCAGTTCTTC
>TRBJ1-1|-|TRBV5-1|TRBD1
CASSIEQGLNTEAFF
TGCGCCAGCAGCATAGAACAGGGGTTGAACACTGAAGCTTTCTTT
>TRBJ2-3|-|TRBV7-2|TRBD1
CASSLGRGLDTQYF
TGTGCCAGCAGCTTGGGTAGGGGGCTGGATACGCAGTATTTT
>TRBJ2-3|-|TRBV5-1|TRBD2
CASSLELAGYGDTQYF
TGCGCCAGCAGCTTGGAGCTAGCGGGGTACGGAGATACGCAGTATTTT
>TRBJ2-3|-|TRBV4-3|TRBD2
CASSHPSGTAGFGTQYF
TGCGCCAGCAGCCATCCCAGCGGTACAGCGGGATTTGGTACGCAGTATTTT
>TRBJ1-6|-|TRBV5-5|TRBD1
CASSPGTGINSPLHF
TGTGCCAGCAGCCCCGGGACAGGGATTAATTCACCCCTCCACTTT
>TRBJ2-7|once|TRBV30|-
CAWSVLVFQYF
TGTGCCTGGAGTGTACTTGTATTCCAGTACTTC
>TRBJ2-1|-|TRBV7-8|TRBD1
CASSLTLLHPGQDYNEQFF
TGTGCCAGCAGCCTAACTCTGTTACACCCGGGACAGGACTACAATGAGCAGTTCTTC
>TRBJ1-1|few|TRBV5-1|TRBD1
CASSENPGQPSRNTEAFF
TGCGCCAGCAGCGAAAATCCGGGACAGCCCTCGAGGAACACTGAAGCTTTCTTT
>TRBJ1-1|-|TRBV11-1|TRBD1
CASSSYRGNTEAFF
TGTGCCAGCAGCTCTTACAGGGGGAACACTGAAGCTTTCTTT
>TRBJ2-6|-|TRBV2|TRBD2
CASRRGKGRLISGANVLTF
TGTGCCAGCAGGCGGGGGAAGGGACGGTTGATCTCTGGGGCCAACGTCCTGACTTTC
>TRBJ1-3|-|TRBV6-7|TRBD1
CASRPDRGGNTIYF
TGTGCCAGCAGACCCGACAGGGGTGGAAACACCATATATTTT
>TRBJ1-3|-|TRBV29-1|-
CSVGPGGNTIYF
TGCAGCGTTGGTCCAGGGGGAAACACCATATATTTT
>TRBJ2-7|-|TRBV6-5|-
CASSSDRVYEQYF
TGTGCCAGCAGCTCCGACAGAGTCTACGAGCAGTACTTC
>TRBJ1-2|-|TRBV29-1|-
CSVMDTYYGYTF
TGCAGCGTTATGGACACGTACTATGGCTACACCTTC
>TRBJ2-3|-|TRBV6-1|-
CASSEMGHSTDTQYF
TGTGCCAGCAGTGAAATGGGACATAGCACAGATACGCAGTATTTT
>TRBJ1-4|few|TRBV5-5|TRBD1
CASSLEGGAEKLFF
TGTGCCAGCAGCTTAGAAGGGGGCGCGGAAAAACTGTTTTTT
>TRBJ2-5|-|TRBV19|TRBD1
CASSLGQGPQETQYF
TGTGCCAGTAGTCTGGGACAGGGCCCTCAAGAGACCCAGTACTTC
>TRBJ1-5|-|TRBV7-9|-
CASSLGGGSRLNSNQPQHF
TGTGCCAGCAGCTTAGGGGGCGGATCCCGACTGAATAGCAATCAGCCCCAGCATTTT